In its sample, the clone carrying this TCR beta chain ranks as medium-sized. No patient received treatment before thyroid surgery. TCRdb redid the clone calls on the PCR reads using MiXCR. Altogether 40,000 to 45,000 clones are present, around 3.1% being singletons, with the ten largest covering approximately 9.6%. This sample is drawn from a study of metastatic and nonmetastatic thyroid tumors. The receptor was isolated from a female donor with papillary thyroid cancer or a benign thyroid nodule (not recorded which). Some clones in this sample may be carry-over from other donors' samples. What was sequenced was blood.

CDR3 region: CSARLSSYNSPLHF. The CDR3, as DNA: TGCAGTGCTCGTCTAAGCTCCTATAATTCACCCCTCCACTTT. The rearrangement links TRBV20-1 to TRBJ1-6; D gene uncertain. Trimming pared 5 bases from V and 0 bases from J, leaving 8 bases between. This CDR3 region has 14 residues. Germline CDR1 DFQATT, CDR2 SNEGSKA (reference sequence).